This T cell receptor beta chain emerged from a study of graft-versus-host responses after intestinal transplantation. In the study overall: Induction using anti-thymocyte globulin, followed by tacrolimus and steroids for 2 to 4 years, was given to all recipients. Study-wide results and caveats: Present in recipient marrow, GvH clones included some that appeared first in ileum or blood.

This clone came up a few times. Its antigen is unidentified. Measured with immunoSEQ multiplex PCR; TCRdb has only the in-frame clones, and not every one. The repertoire holds tens of thousands of clones, with almost 95% as singletons. The CDR3 is made up of 15 amino acids. Germline CDR1 is LGHNA and CDR2 is YSLEER. The V end lost 0 bases, the J end lost 1 base, and 10 bases lay between the germline ends. This sequence originates from a human donor who was the organ donor for an intestinal transplant. Specimen: unstimulated CD4+ T cells sorted from spleen or lymph node cells, collected before transplant. The genes are TRBV4-3 and TRBJ2-7, with D possibly being TRBD1 or TRBD2 (5 bases each). CDR3 loop: CASSQDGGGSYEQYF. DNA for the CDR3: TGCGCCAGCAGCCAAGATGGGGGTGGGTCCTACGAGCAGTACTTC.